Included here is one T cell receptor (beta chain) sequence, with context. The data were obtained in a study of shared clonotypes between healthy human individuals. Researchers drew on about 100 million PBMCs for genomic DNA from unsorted samples. This CDR3 region has 16 residues. V was clipped by 5 bases and J by 0 bases, with 14 bases between them. The germline gives CDR1 SGHVS, CDR2 FNYEAQ. Libraries were prepared by immunoSEQ multiplex PCR; TCRdb keeps only in-frame clonotypes and omits some of them. The sample contains around 530,000 clones, around 81% of which appear only once. The TCR was taken from a woman aged 40 to 50 in good health. Some clones in this sample may be carry-over from other donors' samples. The chain recombines TRBV7-6 with TRBJ2-1; perhaps TRBD2 as D (6 bases). Material: PBMCs. CDR3 loop: CASSHSSGVSYNEQFF. The CDR3 nucleotides read TGTGCCAGCAGCCATAGTAGCGGAGTCTCCTACAATGAGCAGTTCTTC.